What follows describes a single T cell receptor (beta chain). Its specificity is not known. Germline-derived CDR1 and CDR2 are SEHNR and FQNEAQ (reference sequence). The CDR3 sequence is 13 residues long. V was pared by 7 bases and J by 5 bases, with 3 bases of the junction left unmatched. Time point specified: week 5, during vaccination. The content of each vaccine dose was 300 ug of mutant IDH1 20-mer peptide, and topical imiquimod accompanied it. Tumors from donors were new WHO grade 3 or 4 IDH1-mutant astrocytomas with ATRX loss. This sample was included in a study of a mutant IDH1 vaccine in newly diagnosed glioma. Across the whole study: Either 4-6 weeks after radiotherapy alone or alongside temozolomide, vaccination was begun. Treated patients, approximately 60% male and roughly 38% female, averaged roughly 43 years of age. The earlier regimen, radiotherapy, temozolomide, or both, was most often both.

The data were produced by immunoSEQ multiplex PCR, yet TCRdb's version contains in-frame clones alone and is incomplete. The profile covers 40,000 to 55,000 clones, with roughly 78% appearing a single time and about 5.2% taken by the ten largest. Here the sequenced sample was PBMCs, taken from a glioma patient whose treatment included an IDH1 peptide vaccine. The receptor was derived from a man aged 50-60 years with glioma. The rearrangement links TRBV7-9 to TRBJ1-4; 8 bases align to TRBD1. The CDR3 here is CASTGQGNEKLFF. The DNA of the CDR3 is TGTGCCAGCACCGGACAGGGAAATGAAAAACTGTTTTTT.